This T cell receptor beta chain was captured by sequencing in a study of T cells in Graves' hyperthyroidism and ophthalmopathy. RNA transcripts provided the source from which TCR beta CDR3 regions were amplified. Using the HTBI primer set, a first-round RT-PCR was run on the TCR CDR3. TCRdb ran MiXCR on the multiplex PCR reads and lists one entry per CDR3 protein. The sample has about 770,000 distinct CDR3 sequences, approximately 18% seen once. CDR1 is SGDLS, CDR2 YYNGEE, per germline. V lost 4 bases and J lost 6; bases outside the gene matches: 13. This CDR3 has 16 residues. The sequencing sample was made of blood. The chain combines TRBV9 with TRBJ2-1, with 7 nucleotides matching TRBD1. The source is a woman between 45 and 60 years old with Graves' hyperthyroidism that later progressed to Graves' ophthalmopathy. CDR3 sequence: CASSPKGQGVGNEQFF. CDR3 nucleotides: TGTGCCAGCAGCCCAAAAGGGCAGGGGGTAGGCAATGAGCAGTTCTTC.